Here is one TCR beta chain with its context. Residents of about 25 US areas, aged about 18 to 100 years, made up the participants. Contact with a PCR-confirmed or clinician-diagnosed COVID-19 case occurred within 2 weeks of entry. The sample belongs to a study of blood T cell repertoires in COVID-19. Germline V gives CDR1 MNHEY, CDR2 SVGEGT. The CDR3 is 16 residues long. V gave up 2 bases and J gave up 5 bases; unmatched junction bases: 8. The table came from immunoSEQ multiplex PCR; TCRdb's copy has only in-frame clones and leaves some out. The repertoire consists of fewer than 350,000 clones, with about 90% occurring once and the leading ten covering about 0.94%.

The clonotype originates from a woman in her twenties or thirties who had been exposed to COVID-19. The chain uses TRBV6-2 or TRBV6-3 and TRBJ2-5; 10 bases are shared with TRBD1. The sample consisted of PBMCs or T cells enriched from blood (not recorded which). This chain's CDR3 is CASSYPDRGRGETQYF. CDR3 in DNA: TGTGCCAGCAGTTACCCCGACAGGGGGCGCGGGGAGACCCAGTACTTC.